Below, one T cell receptor (beta chain) is given with its context. Its antigen is not known. V shed 7 bases, J shed 3 bases, and the junction held 10 bases outside the gene matches. CDR3 length: 16 residues. Germline CDR1 is MDHEN and CDR2 is SYDVKM. The data are from a study of shared clonotypes between healthy human individuals. TCRdb's copy holds only in-frame clones and misses some; the assay was immunoSEQ multiplex PCR. The sample lists 90,000 to 120,000 clones, 68% seen once, with around 25% in the top ten. General observations from the study: On the whole, naive subsets had larger estimated richness than memory subsets had.

Material for sequencing was memory CD8+ T cells sorted from blood. Subset noted: CD45RO+ cells pooled with CCR7-negative TemRA cells. The receptor's source is a woman under 40 in good health. This sequence joins TRBV28 and TRBJ2-7; 12 nucleotides agree with TRBD1. Here the CDR3 reads CASNPVGTGGFYEQYF. CDR3 coding DNA: TGTGCCAGCAACCCGGTGGGGACAGGGGGCTTCTACGAGCAGTACTTC. Variable domain in full (rest from reference TRBV28 and TRBJ2-7): DVKVTQSSRYLVKRTGEKVFLECVQDMDHENMFWYRQDPGLGLRLIYFSYDVKMKEKGDIPEGYSVSREKKERFSLILESASTNQTSMYLCASNPVGTGGFYEQYFGPGTRLTVT.